The 26 T cell receptor beta chains given below trace back to one sample, sequenced in a study of shared clonotypes between healthy human individuals. Produced via immunoSEQ multiplex PCR; TCRdb's table is partial and in-frame only. The profile shows a few million clones, about 90% of them singletons. The sample taken for sequencing was naive CD4+ T cells from PBMCs. The subset: CD45RA+ positively selected. The receptors here all came from a man younger than 35 in good health. Some clones in this sample may be carry-over from other donors' samples.

The CDR3 region has the DNA TGTGCCAGCAGCTTAGGGAGCGGGAACAACCCTAATGAGCAGTTCTTC. Amino acid sequence: CASSLGSGNNPNEQFF. This chain uses TRBV11-3 with TRBJ2-1; 7 bases align to TRBD2. The V gene's germline CDR1 is SGHNT and CDR2 YENEEA. V was pared by 1 base and J by 7 bases, with 10 bases of the junction left unmatched. CDR3 length: 16 residues.

The V gene is TRBV4-2, the J gene TRBJ2-5; 12 positions match TRBD2. Per the germline V gene, CDR1 is LGHNA and CDR2 is YNFKEQ. V was clipped by 1 base and J by 2 bases; unmatched bases: 11. The CDR3 is 19 amino acids. The CDR3 sequence is CASSQGTSGNDGWQETQYF. CDR3 DNA sequence: TGTGCCAGCAGCCAAGGGACTAGCGGGAACGATGGTTGGCAAGAGACCCAGTACTTC.

The chain links TRBV25-1 to TRBJ2-7; 9 bases are a match to TRBD1. The germline V gene has CDR1 MGHDK and CDR2 SYGVNS. V lost 8 bases and J lost 0; bases outside the gene matches: 8. The CDR3 contains 15 residues. CDR3 loop: CASSRRDRDSYEQYF. The CDR3 DNA reads as TGTGCCAGCTCCCGCCGGGACAGGGACTCCTACGAGCAGTACTTC.

The CDR3, as DNA: TGTGCCAGCAGTCCCGTAGTTTCTAGCGGGAACATGAACACCGGGGAGCTGTTTTTT. It yields the protein CASSPVVSSGNMNTGELFF. The chain carries TRBV28 and TRBJ2-2; 9 nucleotides match TRBD2. J was trimmed by 1 base and V by 5 bases; bases with no gene match: 14. Germline V gives CDR1 MDHEN, CDR2 SYDVKM. This CDR3 region has 19 residues.

This chain links TRBV6-1 with TRBJ2-1; D might be TRBD1 or TRBD2, each matching 5 bases. Germline-derived CDR1 and CDR2 are MNHNS and SASEGT. Trimming stripped 8 bases from V and 4 bases from J, with 12 bases between. This CDR3 is 13 amino acids long. The DNA for the CDR3 is TGTGCCAGCCGGGACGGATGGTACAATGAGCAGTTCTTC. Encoded protein: CASRDGWYNEQFF.

This clone has a single count. This chain uses TRBV27 with TRBJ2-3, with D uncertain. Germline CDR1 is MNHEY and CDR2 is SMNVEV (reference sequence). Trimming shortened V by 2 bases and J by 2 bases, and 8 bases separated the two germline ends. The CDR3 loop spans 14 amino acids. The CDR3 nucleotides read TGTGCCAGCAGTTTACTAGGCATCACAGATACGCAGTATTTT. Amino acids: CASSLLGITDTQYF.

A note on this clone: Other DNA variants within this sample encode the same CDR3. The chain combines TRBV6-6 with TRBJ1-1; no definite D call. Trimming left V 0 bases short and J 5 bases short, with 7 bases between. The CDR3 spans 13 residues. CDR1 MNHNY and CDR2 SVGAGI come from the germline V gene (reference sequence). The CDR3 here is CASSYSGGTEAFF. The CDR3 DNA follows: TGTGCCAGCAGTTACTCTGGAGGGACTGAAGCTTTCTTT.

J is TRBJ2-3 and V is TRBV5-5; D gene ambiguous. The CDR3 runs to 14 residues. V was shortened by 3 bases and J by 2 bases, with 10 bases between the two germline ends. Germline-derived CDR1 and CDR2 are SGHKS and YYEKEE (reference sequence). DNA for the CDR3: TGTGCCAGCAGCTCCCAGACCTACACAGATACGCAGTATTTT. As protein: CASSSQTYTDTQYF.

The rearrangement joins TRBV18 to TRBJ2-5; D possibly matches TRBD1 or TRBD2 (5 bases each). CDR1 and CDR2 (germline): KGHSH, LQKENI. V gave up 3 bases and J gave up 0 bases, with 8 bases separating them. There are 14 residues in the CDR3. The CDR3 DNA reads as TGTGCCAGCTCACCGGGACGGAACCAAGAGACCCAGTACTTC. Protein product: CASSPGRNQETQYF.

The sample holds a few counts of this clone. The CDR3 coding sequence is TGTGCCAGCAGCTTAGGACTGGTGAACACTGAAGCTTTCTTT. This gives the protein CASSLGLVNTEAFF. V gene TRBV11-2 combines with J gene TRBJ1-1; no reliable D call. The ends were cut back, 1 base at V and 0 bases at J, with 6 bases in the middle. CDR1 is SGHAT and CDR2 is FQNNGV in the germline V gene. The CDR3 is 14 residues long.

J is TRBJ1-6 and V is TRBV4-2; TRBD1 matches at 8 bases. V lost 0 bases to trimming and J lost 8 bases; unmatched junction nucleotides: 6. The CDR3 is 16 amino acids. Germline V gene lookup returns CDR1 LGHNA and CDR2 YNFKEQ. CDR3 amino acids: CASSQDPGQGHSPLHF. DNA of the CDR3: TGTGCCAGCAGCCAAGATCCCGGACAGGGACATTCACCCCTCCACTTT.

The V and J genes are TRBV7-9 and TRBJ2-1; a possible D gene is TRBD2 (5 bases). The CDR3 covers 13 residues. Between the trimmed V and J ends, which lost 4 bases and 9 bases, there was a span of 13 bases. Germline CDR1 and CDR2: SEHNR and FQNEAQ (reference sequence). This chain's CDR3 is CASSSFLEGEQFF. DNA for the CDR3: TGTGCCAGCAGCTCCTTCCTAGAGGGTGAGCAGTTCTTC.

The chain links TRBV11-3 to TRBJ2-7; no clear D gene. CDR1 is SGHNT, CDR2 YENEEA, per germline. V was trimmed by 2 bases and J by 6 bases, leaving 14 bases between them. The CDR3 is 14 amino acids. Here the CDR3 reads CASSLRAGSAEQYF. The CDR3 DNA reads as TGTGCCAGCAGCTTAAGGGCCGGTTCTGCCGAGCAGTACTTC. The full variable domain, completed using reference TRBV11-3 and TRBJ2-7, is EAGVVQSPRYKIIEKKQPVAFWCNPISGHNTLYWYLQNLGQGPELLIRYENEEAVDDSQLPKDRFSAERLKGVDSTLKIQPAELGDSAVYLCASSLRAGSAEQYFGPGTRLTVT.

The J gene is TRBJ1-1, the V gene TRBV19; D may be TRBD1 (5 bases). Trimming removed 5 bases from V and 11 bases from J, with 15 bases in between. This CDR3 region has 12 residues. The germline V gene encodes CDR1 LNHDA and CDR2 SQIVND (reference sequence). CDR3 in amino acids: CASSDRGRIAFF. CDR3 DNA: TGTGCCAGTAGTGACCGGGGACGAATTGCTTTCTTT.

The chain is built from TRBV11-2 and TRBJ1-2, with D hard to call. CDR3 size: 13 residues. Germline CDR1 and CDR2: SGHAT and FQNNGV. Trimming shortened V by 5 bases and J by 6 bases, and 13 bases separated the two germline ends. The CDR3 nucleotides are TGTGCCAGCAGCCTTCAACGGGTCGATGGCTACACCTTC. It yields the protein CASSLQRVDGYTF.

The chain uses TRBV5-1 and TRBJ2-1; TRBD2 matches 10 bases. Trimming took 5 bases from V and 8 from J; bases not matched to a gene: 7. CDR3 length equals 14 residues. From germline, CDR1 is SGHRS and CDR2 YFSETQ. The CDR3 DNA follows: TGCGCCAGCAGAAGCCGGACTAGCGGCTATGAGCAGTTCTTC. Its translation is CASRSRTSGYEQFF.

Worth noting for this clone: Other DNA sequences in the same sample also yield this CDR3. V usage is TRBV11-3 and J usage is TRBJ2-1; D is undetermined. The CDR3 sequence is 16 residues long. Germline V gene lookup returns CDR1 SGHNT and CDR2 YENEEA. The germline V and J ends were trimmed by 1 base and 0 bases, with 10 bases remaining between them. CDR3 loop: CASSLGGTSSYNEQFF. The DNA for the CDR3 is TGTGCCAGCAGCTTAGGAGGAACCTCCTCCTACAATGAGCAGTTCTTC.

The J gene is TRBJ2-3, the V gene TRBV5-1, with D tentatively TRBD2 (6 bases). Per germline, CDR1 SGHRS and CDR2 YFSETQ. V lost 6 bases, J lost 0 bases, and 17 bases lay in between. This CDR3 has 16 amino acids. The CDR3 loop reads CASISRGCRSTDTQYF. DNA for the CDR3: TGCGCCAGCATTTCTCGGGGGTGTCGGAGCACAGATACGCAGTATTTT.

This chain uses TRBV10-3 with TRBJ2-5, with TRBD2 matching 8 bases. The CDR3 consists of 18 residues. The germline CDR1 and CDR2 sequences are ENHRY and SYGVKD. The ends lost 2 bases at V and 5 bases at J; junction bases unmatched: 16. CDR3 nucleotide sequence: TGTGCCATCAGTGAGCCCCAAGACGGGAGGGGCGCTTCCGAGACCCAGTACTTC. This codes for CAISEPQDGRGASETQYF.

The chain recombines TRBV5-8 with TRBJ2-5, with 14 bases matching TRBD2. J was trimmed by 3 bases and V by 3 bases; bases with no gene match: 4. Germline lookup yields CDR1 SGHTS and CDR2 YDEGEE. CDR3 size: 16 residues. The DNA of the CDR3 is TGTGCCAGCAGCTCGGGACTAGCGGGAGTTGAAGAGACCCAGTACTTC. Its protein product is CASSSGLAGVEETQYF. The complete variable domain, with remaining parts taken from reference TRBV5-8 and TRBJ2-5, reads EAGVTQSPTHLIKTRGQQATLRCSPISGHTSVYWYQQALGLGLQFLLWYDEGEERNRGNFPPRFSGRQFPNYSSELNVNALELEDSALYLCASSSGLAGVEETQYFGPGTRLLVL.

This clone was recorded once. The chain joins TRBV27 to TRBJ1-5; possible D gene TRBD1, 6 bases. This CDR3 contains 16 residues. The V end was cut by 4 bases, the J end by 0 bases, with 13 bases between. Germline V gene lookup returns CDR1 MNHEY and CDR2 SMNVEV (reference sequence). This chain's CDR3 is CASSSLQGYSNQPQHF. The CDR3 nucleotides are TGTGCCAGCAGTTCATTACAGGGCTATAGCAATCAGCCCCAGCATTTT.

The rearrangement joins TRBV6-6 to TRBJ1-3; D gene unclear. V lost 5 bases and J 0 bases, leaving 5 bases between the germline ends. The CDR3 runs to 13 residues. CDR1 is MNHNY and CDR2 is SVGAGI in the germline V gene (reference sequence). CDR3 sequence: CASSAGSGNTIYF. The CDR3 DNA is TGTGCCAGCAGTGCCGGCTCTGGAAACACCATATATTTT.

This chain links TRBV7-9 with TRBJ2-7, with D maybe TRBD1 (5 bases). This CDR3 region has 14 residues. Trimming left V 6 bases short and J 6 bases short, with 18 bases between. The V gene's germline CDR1 is SEHNR and CDR2 FQNEAQ (reference sequence). The CDR3 DNA follows: TGTGCCAGCAGTCTTCCGGCAGGGAAAGGCGAGCAGTACTTC. It codes for CASSLPAGKGEQYF.

The chain uses TRBV7-2 and TRBJ1-1; D remains ambiguous. V was cut by 2 bases and J by 5 bases, with 9 bases left in between. The germline V gene encodes CDR1 SGHTA and CDR2 FQGNSA. The CDR3 loop spans 13 amino acids. CDR3 loop: CASSLTKVTEAFF. CDR3 DNA sequence: TGTGCCAGCAGCTTAACGAAGGTGACTGAAGCTTTCTTT.

The J gene is TRBJ1-2, the V gene TRBV5-1; D is uncertain. CDR1 and CDR2 (germline): SGHRS, YFSETQ. V gave up 0 bases and J gave up 8 bases, with 8 bases separating them. This CDR3 has 12 residues. This CDR3 is CASSLDDLGYTF. The CDR3 nucleotides are TGCGCCAGCAGCTTGGACGATCTAGGCTACACCTTC.

The genes are TRBV5-8 and TRBJ2-7; D is unresolved. V was shortened by 4 bases and J by 4 bases, with 18 bases between the two germline ends. The CDR3 consists of 15 residues. Germline CDR1 is SGHTS and CDR2 is YDEGEE. In nucleotides, the CDR3 is TGTGCCAGCAGCCTCCGTGGCAGGCCCAGTTACGAGCAGTACTTC. Translation: CASSLRGRPSYEQYF. Together with reference TRBV5-8 and TRBJ2-7, the CDR3 gives the full variable domain: EAGVTQSPTHLIKTRGQQATLRCSPISGHTSVYWYQQALGLGLQFLLWYDEGEERNRGNFPPRFSGRQFPNYSSELNVNALELEDSALYLCASSLRGRPSYEQYFGPGTRLTVT.